The sample holds a few counts of the clone carrying this TCR beta chain. The antigen remains undetermined. Trimming cost V 0 bases and J 2 bases; bases outside gene matches: 1. CDR1 LNHNV and CDR2 YYDKDF come from the germline V gene (reference sequence). This CDR3 comprises 15 residues. Both 60 Vbeta primers and 13 Jbeta primers went into the PCR. Original processing notes: A follow-up analysis tallied 70 million to 80 million unique TCR beta chains, roughly 11 million shared. Libraries were prepared by immunoSEQ multiplex PCR; TCRdb keeps only in-frame clonotypes and omits some of them. V, J and clone size reflect that table, while D and trimming were determined from the DNA. Among 74,000 or so clones listed, approximately 71% were seen once. The data were obtained in a study of cytomegalovirus exposure and HLA in healthy donors. The study, taken as a whole, reports: V- and J-gene trimming of TCR beta was linked (in a later analysis) to a missense DCLRE1C variant. TCR association rates varied by HLA locus in a later analysis, with DRB1 highest and HLA-C lowest.

Sequenced: PBMCs. This rearrangement joins TRBV15 to TRBJ2-3, with 8 positions matching TRBD1. The origin of this receptor is a woman aged 25 to 45 in good health and CMV-seronegative. CDR3 bases: TGTGCCACCAGCAGAGAGGACAGGGACACAGATACGCAGTATTTT. Amino acids: CATSREDRDTDTQYF. The full variable domain, with the rest looked up from reference TRBV15 and TRBJ2-3, is DAMVIQNPRYQVTQFGKPVTLSCSQTLNHNVMYWYQQKSSQAPKLLFHYYDKDFNNEADTPDNFQSRRPNTSFCFLDIRSPGLGDTAMYLCATSREDRDTDTQYFGPGTRLTVL.